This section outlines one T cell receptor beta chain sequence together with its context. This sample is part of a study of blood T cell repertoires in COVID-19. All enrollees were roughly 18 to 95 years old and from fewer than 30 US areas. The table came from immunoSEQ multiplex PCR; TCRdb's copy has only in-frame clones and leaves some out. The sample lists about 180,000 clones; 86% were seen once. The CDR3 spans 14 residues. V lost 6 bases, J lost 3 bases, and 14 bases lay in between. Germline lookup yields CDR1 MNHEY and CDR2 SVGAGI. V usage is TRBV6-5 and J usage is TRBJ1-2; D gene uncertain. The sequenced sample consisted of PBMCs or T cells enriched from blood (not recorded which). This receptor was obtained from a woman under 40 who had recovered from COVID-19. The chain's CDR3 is CASSPQDNDYGYTF. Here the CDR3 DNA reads TGTGCCAGCAGCCCGCAAGACAACGACTATGGCTACACCTTC.